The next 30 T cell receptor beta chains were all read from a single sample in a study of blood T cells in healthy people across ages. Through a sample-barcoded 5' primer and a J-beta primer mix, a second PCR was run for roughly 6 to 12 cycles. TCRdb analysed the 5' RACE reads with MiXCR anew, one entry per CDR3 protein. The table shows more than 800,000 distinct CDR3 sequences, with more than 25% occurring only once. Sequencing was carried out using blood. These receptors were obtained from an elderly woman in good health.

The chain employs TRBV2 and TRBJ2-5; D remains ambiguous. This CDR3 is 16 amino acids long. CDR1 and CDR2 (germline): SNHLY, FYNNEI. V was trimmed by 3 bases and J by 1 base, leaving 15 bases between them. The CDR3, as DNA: TGTGCCAGCAGTGATGAAACCCTAAGGATCCAAGAGACCCAGTACTTC. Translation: CASSDETLRIQETQYF.

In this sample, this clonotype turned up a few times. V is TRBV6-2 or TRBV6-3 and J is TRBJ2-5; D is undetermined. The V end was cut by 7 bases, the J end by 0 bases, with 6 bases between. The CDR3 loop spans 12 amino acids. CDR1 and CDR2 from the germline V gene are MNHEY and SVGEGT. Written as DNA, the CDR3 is TGTGCCAGCAAAACGCACCAAGAGACCCAGTACTTC. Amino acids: CASKTHQETQYF.

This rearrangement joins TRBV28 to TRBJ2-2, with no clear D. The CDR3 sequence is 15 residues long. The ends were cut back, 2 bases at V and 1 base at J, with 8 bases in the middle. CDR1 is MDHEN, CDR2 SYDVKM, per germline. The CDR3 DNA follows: TGTGCCAGCAGTTTACAGTCACTGAACACCGGGGAGCTGTTTTTT. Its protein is CASSLQSLNTGELFF. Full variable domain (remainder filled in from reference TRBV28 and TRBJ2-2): DVKVTQSSRYLVKRTGEKVFLECVQDMDHENMFWYRQDPGLGLRLIYFSYDVKMKEKGDIPEGYSVSREKKERFSLILESASTNQTSMYLCASSLQSLNTGELFFGEGSRLTVL.

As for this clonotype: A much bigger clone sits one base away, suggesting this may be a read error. In DNA form, the CDR3 reads TGTGCCAGCACCCGGGTGGGACAGAACTATGGCTACACCTTC. It translates to CASTRVGQNYGYTF. The chain links TRBV5-5 to TRBJ1-2, with 7 bases matching TRBD1. Germline V gene lookup returns CDR1 SGHKS and CDR2 YYEKEE (reference sequence). The V segment lost 6 bases and the J segment 2 bases; nucleotides outside the gene matches: 7. The CDR3 totals 14 residues. The whole variable domain, remainder taken from reference TRBV5-5 and TRBJ1-2, is DAGVTQSPTHLIKTRGQQVTLRCSPISGHKSVSWYQQVLGQGPQFIFQYYEKEERGRGNFPDRFSARQFPNYSSELNVNALLLGDSALYLCASTRVGQNYGYTFGSGTRLTVV.

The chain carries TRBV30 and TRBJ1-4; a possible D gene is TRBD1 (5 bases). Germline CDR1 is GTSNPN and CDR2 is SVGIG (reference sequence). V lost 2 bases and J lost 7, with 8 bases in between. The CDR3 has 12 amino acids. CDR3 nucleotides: TGTGCCTGGAGTACCAGGGTTGAAAAACTGTTTTTT. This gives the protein CAWSTRVEKLFF.

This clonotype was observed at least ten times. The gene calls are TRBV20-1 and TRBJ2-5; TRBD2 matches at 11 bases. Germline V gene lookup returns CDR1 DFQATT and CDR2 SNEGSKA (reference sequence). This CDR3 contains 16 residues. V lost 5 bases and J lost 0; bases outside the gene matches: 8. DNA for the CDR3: TGCAGTGCTCCTCTAGCGGGGGGCCAGTACCAAGAGACCCAGTACTTC. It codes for CSAPLAGGQYQETQYF.

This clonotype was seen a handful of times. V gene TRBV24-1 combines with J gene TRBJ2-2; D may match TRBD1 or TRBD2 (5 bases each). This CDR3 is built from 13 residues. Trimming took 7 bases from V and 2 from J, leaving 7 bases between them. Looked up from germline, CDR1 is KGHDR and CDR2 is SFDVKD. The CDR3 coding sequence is TGTGCCACCAGGGGGACCAACACCGGGGAGCTGTTTTTT. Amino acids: CATRGTNTGELFF.

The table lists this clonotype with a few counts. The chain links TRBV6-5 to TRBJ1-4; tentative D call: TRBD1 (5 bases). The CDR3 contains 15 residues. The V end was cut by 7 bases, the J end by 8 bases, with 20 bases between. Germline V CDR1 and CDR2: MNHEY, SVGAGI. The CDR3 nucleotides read TGTGCCAGCAAAAAATTATCAGGGATACGGGAAAAACTGTTTTTT. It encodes CASKKLSGIREKLFF.

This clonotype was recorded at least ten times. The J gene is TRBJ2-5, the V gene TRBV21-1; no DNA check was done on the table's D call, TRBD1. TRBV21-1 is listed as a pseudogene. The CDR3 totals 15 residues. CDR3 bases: TGTGCCAGCAGTAGGGACGGAGCGAAGGAAGAGACCCAGTACTTC. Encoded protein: CASSRDGAKEETQYF.

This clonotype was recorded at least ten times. CDR3 in amino acids: CATSDPTTRTDTQYF. The CDR3 DNA reads as TGTGCCACCAGTGACCCCACTACACGCACAGATACGCAGTATTTT. The J gene is TRBJ2-3, the V gene TRBV24-1; D unclear. The CDR3 has 15 residues. With 4 bases removed from V and 1 base from J, the gap between germline ends came to 11 bases. Germline CDR1 is KGHDR and CDR2 is SFDVKD.

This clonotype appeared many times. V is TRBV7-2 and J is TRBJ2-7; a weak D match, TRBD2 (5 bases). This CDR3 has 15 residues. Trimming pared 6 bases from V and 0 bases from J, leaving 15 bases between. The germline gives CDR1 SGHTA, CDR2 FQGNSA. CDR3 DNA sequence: TGTGCCAGCAGTCTAGGGCTAGCCAGCTCCTACGAGCAGTACTTC. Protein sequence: CASSLGLASSYEQYF.

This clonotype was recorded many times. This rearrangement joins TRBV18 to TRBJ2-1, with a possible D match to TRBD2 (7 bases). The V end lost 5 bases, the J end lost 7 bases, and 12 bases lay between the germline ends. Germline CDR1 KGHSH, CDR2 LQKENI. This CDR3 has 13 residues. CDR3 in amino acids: CASSVGGRNEQFF. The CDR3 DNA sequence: TGTGCCAGCTCAGTGGGGGGGCGTAATGAGCAGTTCTTC.

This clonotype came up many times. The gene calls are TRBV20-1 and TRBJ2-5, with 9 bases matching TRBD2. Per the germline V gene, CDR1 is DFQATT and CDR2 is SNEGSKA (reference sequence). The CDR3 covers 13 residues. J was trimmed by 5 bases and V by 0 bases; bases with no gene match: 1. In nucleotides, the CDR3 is TGCAGTGCTAGAGAGCGGGGGGGGGAGACCCAGTACTTC. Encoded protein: CSARERGGETQYF.

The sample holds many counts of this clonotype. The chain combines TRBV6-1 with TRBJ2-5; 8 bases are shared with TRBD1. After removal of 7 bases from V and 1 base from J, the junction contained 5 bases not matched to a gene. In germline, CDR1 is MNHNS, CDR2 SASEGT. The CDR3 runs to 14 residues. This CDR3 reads CASTSGTGQETQYF. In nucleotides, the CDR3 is TGTGCCAGCACCTCCGGGACAGGCCAAGAGACCCAGTACTTC.

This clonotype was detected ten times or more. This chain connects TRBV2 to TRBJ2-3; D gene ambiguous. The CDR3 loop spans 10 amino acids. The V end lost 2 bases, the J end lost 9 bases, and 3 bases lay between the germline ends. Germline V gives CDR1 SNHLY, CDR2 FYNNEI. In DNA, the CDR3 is TGTGCCAGCAGTGAAATGACGCAGTATTTT. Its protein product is CASSEMTQYF.

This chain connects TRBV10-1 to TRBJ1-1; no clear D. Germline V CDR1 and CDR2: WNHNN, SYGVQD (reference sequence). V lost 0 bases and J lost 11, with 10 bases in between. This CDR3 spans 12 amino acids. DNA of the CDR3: TGCGCCAGCAGTGAGTCCGGAGGGAAGGCTTTCTTT. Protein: CASSESGGKAFF.

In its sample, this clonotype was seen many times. The CDR3 sequence: CATSSRGGAYNEQFF. The CDR3 DNA reads TGTGCCACCAGCTCACGGGGGGGGGCTTACAATGAGCAGTTCTTC. This chain joins TRBV15 and TRBJ2-1; 8 bases match TRBD2. Germline CDR1 is LNHNV and CDR2 is YYDKDF (reference sequence). Trimming removed 5 bases from V and 4 bases from J; junction bases left unmatched: 7. This CDR3 region has 15 residues.

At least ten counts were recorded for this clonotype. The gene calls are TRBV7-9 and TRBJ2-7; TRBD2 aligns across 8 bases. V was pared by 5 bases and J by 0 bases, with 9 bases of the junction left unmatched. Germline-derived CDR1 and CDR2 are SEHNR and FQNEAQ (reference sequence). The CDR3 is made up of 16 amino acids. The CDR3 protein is CASSPPGGDLSYEQYF. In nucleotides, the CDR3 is TGTGCCAGCAGCCCGCCCGGGGGGGACCTCTCCTACGAGCAGTACTTC.

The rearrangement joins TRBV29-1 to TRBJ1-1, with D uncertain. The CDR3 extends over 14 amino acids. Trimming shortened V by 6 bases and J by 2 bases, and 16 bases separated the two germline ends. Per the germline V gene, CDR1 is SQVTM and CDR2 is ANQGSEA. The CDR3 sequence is CSVSLSNINTEAFF. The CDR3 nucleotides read TGCAGCGTCTCCCTTTCTAATATAAACACTGAAGCTTTCTTT.

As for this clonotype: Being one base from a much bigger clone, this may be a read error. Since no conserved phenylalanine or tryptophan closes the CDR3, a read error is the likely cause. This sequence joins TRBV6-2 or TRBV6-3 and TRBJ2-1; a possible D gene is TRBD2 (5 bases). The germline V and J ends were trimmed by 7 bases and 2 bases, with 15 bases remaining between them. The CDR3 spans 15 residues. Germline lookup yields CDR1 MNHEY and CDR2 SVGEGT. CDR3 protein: CASKTRPGTYNEQFV. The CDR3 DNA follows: TGTGCCAGCAAAACCCGGCCGGGAACCTACAATGAGCAGTTCGTC.

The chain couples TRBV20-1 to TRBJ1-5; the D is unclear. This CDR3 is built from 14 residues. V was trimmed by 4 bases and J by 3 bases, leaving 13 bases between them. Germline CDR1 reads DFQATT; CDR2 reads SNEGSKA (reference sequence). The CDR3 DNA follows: TGCAGTGCTAAGGGTACCTCCTTCAATCAGCCCCAGCATTTT. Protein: CSAKGTSFNQPQHF.

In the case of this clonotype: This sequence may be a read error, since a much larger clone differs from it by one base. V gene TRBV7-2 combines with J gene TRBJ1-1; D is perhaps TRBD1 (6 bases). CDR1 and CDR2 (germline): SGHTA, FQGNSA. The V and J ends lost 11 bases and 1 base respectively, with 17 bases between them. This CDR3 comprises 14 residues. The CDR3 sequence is CACARTAANTEAFF. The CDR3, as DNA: TGTGCCTGCGCCCGGACAGCGGCGAACACTGAAGCTTTCTTT.

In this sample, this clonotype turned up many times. This CDR3 is CSAKVQAYDGYTF. The CDR3 DNA is TGCAGTGCTAAGGTACAGGCATATGATGGCTACACCTTC. The chain uses TRBV20-1 and TRBJ1-2, with D possibly matching TRBD1 (5 bases). Germline V gene data show CDR1 as DFQATT and CDR2 as SNEGSKA (reference sequence). The CDR3 totals 13 residues. The V end lost 4 bases, the J end lost 6 bases, and 15 bases lay between the germline ends.

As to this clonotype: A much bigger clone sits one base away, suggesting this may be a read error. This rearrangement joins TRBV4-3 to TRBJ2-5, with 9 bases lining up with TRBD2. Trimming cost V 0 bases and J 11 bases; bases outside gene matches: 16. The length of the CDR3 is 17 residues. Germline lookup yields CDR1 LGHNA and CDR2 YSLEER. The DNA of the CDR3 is TGCGCCAGCAGCCAAGATGGAGCGGGGGGCCTGATCAATGAGCAGTACTTC. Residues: CASSQDGAGGLINEQYF.

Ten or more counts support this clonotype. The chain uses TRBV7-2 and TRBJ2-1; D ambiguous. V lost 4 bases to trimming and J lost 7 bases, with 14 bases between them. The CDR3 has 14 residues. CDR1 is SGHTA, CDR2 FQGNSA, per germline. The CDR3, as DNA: TGTGCCAGCAGCTCGGGCTTAATAGGGAATGAGCAGTTCTTC. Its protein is CASSSGLIGNEQFF.

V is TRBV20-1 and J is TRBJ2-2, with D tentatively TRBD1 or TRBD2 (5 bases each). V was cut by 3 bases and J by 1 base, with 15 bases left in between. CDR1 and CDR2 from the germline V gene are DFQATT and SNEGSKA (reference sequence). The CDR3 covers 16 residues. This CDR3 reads CSASSETTGNTGELFF. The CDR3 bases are TGCAGTGCTAGCTCTGAGACTACAGGGAACACCGGGGAGCTGTTTTTT.

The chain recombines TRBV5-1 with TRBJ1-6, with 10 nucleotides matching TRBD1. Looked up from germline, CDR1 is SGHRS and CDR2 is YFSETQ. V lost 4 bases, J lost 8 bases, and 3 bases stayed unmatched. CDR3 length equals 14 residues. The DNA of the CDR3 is TGCGCCAGCAGCAAGGACAGGGGGGATTCACCCCTCCACTTT. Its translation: CASSKDRGDSPLHF.

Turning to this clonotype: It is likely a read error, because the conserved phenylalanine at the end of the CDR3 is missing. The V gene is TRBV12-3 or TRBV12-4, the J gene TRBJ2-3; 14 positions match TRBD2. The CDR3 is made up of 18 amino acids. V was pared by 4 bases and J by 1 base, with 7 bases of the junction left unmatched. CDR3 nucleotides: TGTGCCAGCAGTTACGGGACTAGCGGGGGTTTGCGCACAGATACGCAGTATTCT. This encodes CASSYGTSGGLRTDTQYS.

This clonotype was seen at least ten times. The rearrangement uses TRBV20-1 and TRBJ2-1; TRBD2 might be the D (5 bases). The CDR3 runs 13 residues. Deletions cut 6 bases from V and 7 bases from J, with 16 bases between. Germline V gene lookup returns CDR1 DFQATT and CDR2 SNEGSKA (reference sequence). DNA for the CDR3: TGCAGTGCCACCTATTCACTAGATAATGAGCAGTTCTTC. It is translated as CSATYSLDNEQFF.

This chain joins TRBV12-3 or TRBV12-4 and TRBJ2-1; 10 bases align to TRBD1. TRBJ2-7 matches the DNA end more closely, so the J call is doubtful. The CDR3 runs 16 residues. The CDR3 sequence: CASRRQGARSYNEQYF. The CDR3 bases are TGTGCCAGCAGGAGACAGGGGGCGAGGTCCTACAATGAGCAGTACTTC.